The sequence of this TCR beta chain was determined in a study of cytomegalovirus exposure and HLA in healthy donors. On the study more broadly: The same platform was used for the 130 or so validation repertoires as for the 666 first-cohort repertoires, as reported in a later analysis.

The CDR3 is 14 amino acids. V lost 2 bases and J 5 bases, leaving 13 bases between the germline ends. The germline V gene encodes CDR1 LGHNA and CDR2 YSLEER. Overall study findings and caveats: High sensitivity and specificity were reportedly achieved when the classifier diagnosed cytomegalovirus status. The study recorded over 150 TCR beta chains that were cytomegalovirus-associated.

Notes on this clone: What it recognizes is unknown.

Libraries were prepared by immunoSEQ multiplex PCR; TCRdb keeps only in-frame clonotypes and omits some of them. The sample consists of 160,000 or so clones, more than 70% of them appearing once. Sequencing was performed on PBMCs. J is TRBJ2-7 and V is TRBV4-3, with D unresolved. This receptor was obtained from a man between 18 and 29 years old in good health and CMV-seronegative. CDR3 sequence: CASSQFNSNHEQYF. In DNA, the CDR3 is TGCGCCAGCAGCCAATTTAACAGTAACCACGAGCAGTACTTC.